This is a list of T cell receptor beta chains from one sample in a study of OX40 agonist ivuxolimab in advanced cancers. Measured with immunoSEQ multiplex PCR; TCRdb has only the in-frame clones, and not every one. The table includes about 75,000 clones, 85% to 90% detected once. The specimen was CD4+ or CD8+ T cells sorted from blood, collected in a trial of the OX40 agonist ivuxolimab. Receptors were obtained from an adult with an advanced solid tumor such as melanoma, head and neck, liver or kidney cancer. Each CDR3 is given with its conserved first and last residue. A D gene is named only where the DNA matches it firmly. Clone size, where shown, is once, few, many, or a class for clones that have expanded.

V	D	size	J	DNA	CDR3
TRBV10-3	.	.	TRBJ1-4	TGTGCCATCAGTGGTACACGGGGGGCTATCACTAATGAAAAACTGTTTTTT	CAISGTRGAITNEKLFF
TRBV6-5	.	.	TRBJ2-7	TGTGCCAGCAGTTTGGACGGTTTGGCCTACGAGCAGTACTTC	CASSLDGLAYEQYF
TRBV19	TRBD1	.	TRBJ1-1	TGTGCCAGTAGTCCAAGACAGGGGGCTGAAGCTTTCTTT	CASSPRQGAEAFF
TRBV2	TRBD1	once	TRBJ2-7	TGTGCCAGCCGGGACAGGGGCCCCTACGAGCAGTACTTC	CASRDRGPYEQYF
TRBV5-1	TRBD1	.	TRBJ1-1	TGCGCCAGCAGCCCAGGACAGGCGAACACTGAAGCTTTCTTT	CASSPGQANTEAFF
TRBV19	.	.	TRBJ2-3	TGTGCCACCGCTGCGGGGGCGAGCACAGATACGCAGTATTTT	CATAAGASTDTQYF
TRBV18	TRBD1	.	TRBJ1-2	TGTGCCAGCTCACCACCTACAGGGGGCTCTGGCTACACCTTC	CASSPPTGGSGYTF
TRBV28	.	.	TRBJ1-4	TGTGCCAGCAGTCCGCCCTTGGGGGGATCTAATGAAAAACTGTTTTTT	CASSPPLGGSNEKLFF
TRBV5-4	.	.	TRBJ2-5	TGTGCCAGCAGCTTCGGGAGAGAGACCCAGTACTTC	CASSFGRETQYF
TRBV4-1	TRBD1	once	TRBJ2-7	TGCGCCAGCAGCCAAGCGGAGGTGACAGGGCGACAGAGCTCCTACGAGCAGTACTTC	CASSQAEVTGRQSSYEQYF
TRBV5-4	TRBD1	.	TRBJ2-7	TGTGCCAGCAGCCCGGGACAGGGGGCGCGGGAGCAGTACTTC	CASSPGQGAREQYF
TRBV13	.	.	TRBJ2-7	TGTGCCAGCAGCTTAACCTACGAGCAGTACTTC	CASSLTYEQYF
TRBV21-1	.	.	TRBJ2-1	TGTGCCAGCAGCAAAGCCCCGTCGGACAGCTACTACAATGAGCAGTTCTTC	CASSKAPSDSYYNEQFF
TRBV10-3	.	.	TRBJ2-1	TGTGCCATCAGTGGGGGGAATAAGCAGTTCTTC	CAISGGNKQFF
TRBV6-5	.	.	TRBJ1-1	TGTGCCAGCAGACCATACGACATTTTCACTGAAGCTTTCTTT	CASRPYDIFTEAFF
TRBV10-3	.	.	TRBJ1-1	TGTGCCATCAGTGAGTCGACACGACAGAGCGAAGCTTTCTTT	CAISESTRQSEAFF
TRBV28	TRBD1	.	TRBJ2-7	TGTGCCAGCAGGGGGACAGGGGGCTATACAATCTACGAGCAGTACTTC	CASRGTGGYTIYEQYF
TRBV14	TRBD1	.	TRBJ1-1	TGTGCCAGCAGCCAGGCCCGACAGGGGCCGGTCACTGAAGCTTTCTTT	CASSQARQGPVTEAFF
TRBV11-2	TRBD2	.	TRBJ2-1	TGTGCCAGCCAATCGGGGGGGTACAATGAGCAGTTCTTC	CASQSGGYNEQFF
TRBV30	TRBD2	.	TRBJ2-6	TGTGCTCGGGGGGGGCACACAACTGGGGCCAACGTCCTGACTTTC	CARGGHTTGANVLTF
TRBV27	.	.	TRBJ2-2	TGTGCCAGCAGTTTCGAGGGAGGCACCGGGGAGCTGTTTTTT	CASSFEGGTGELFF
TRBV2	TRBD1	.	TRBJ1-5	TGTGCCAGCAGGGATTTGGGACAGGTTCTAGGGCCCCAGCATTTT	CASRDLGQVLGPQHF
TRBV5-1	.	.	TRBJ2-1	TGCGCCAGCAGCTTGGCCGAAGGGGTCCTCCGAAATGAGCAGTTCTTC	CASSLAEGVLRNEQFF
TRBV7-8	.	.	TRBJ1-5	TGTGCCAGCAGCTTATTTAGCAATCAGCCCCAGCATTTT	CASSLFSNQPQHF
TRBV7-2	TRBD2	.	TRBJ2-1	TGTGCCAGCAGATTACAACCGGGACTAGCGGGAGTTAACTACAATGAGCAGTTCTTC	CASRLQPGLAGVNYNEQFF
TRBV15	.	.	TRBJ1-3	TGTGCCACCAGCAGGGGGGAGAGAAACACCATATATTTT	CATSRGERNTIYF
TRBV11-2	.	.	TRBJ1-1	TGTGCCAGCAGCCCTCTTCCACCTGAAGCTTTCTTT	CASSPLPPEAFF
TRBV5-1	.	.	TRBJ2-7	TGCGCCAGCAGCTTAGACACCGGGACACCCGGTATGTACTTC	CASSLDTGTPGMYF
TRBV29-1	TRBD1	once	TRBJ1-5	TGCAGCGTCTGGGACAGGAATGGCAATCAGCCCCAGCATTTT	CSVWDRNGNQPQHF
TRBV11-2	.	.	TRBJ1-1	TGTGCCAGCAGCTTAGGGAACCCCCCTGGGGCTTTCTTT	CASSLGNPPGAFF
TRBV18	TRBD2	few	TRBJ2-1	TGTGCCAGCTCACGGGGACTAGCGGACTACAATGAGCAGTTCTTC	CASSRGLADYNEQFF
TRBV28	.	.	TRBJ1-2	TGTGCCAGCTCCGTTGGTTATGGCTACACCTTC	CASSVGYGYTF
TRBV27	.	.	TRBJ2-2	TGTGCCAGCAGTGAATACAGGAGGAACACCGGGGAGCTGTTTTTT	CASSEYRRNTGELFF
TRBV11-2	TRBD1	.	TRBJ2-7	TGTGCCAGCAGCTCCGGGACAGAGCCCCGCGAGCAGTACTTC	CASSSGTEPREQYF
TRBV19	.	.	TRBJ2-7	TGTGCCAGTAGGCCTCGGGGGCTTTACGAGCAGTACTTC	CASRPRGLYEQYF
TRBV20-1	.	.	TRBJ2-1	TGCAGTGCTAGTTCCCTCAATGAGCAGTTCTTC	CSASSLNEQFF
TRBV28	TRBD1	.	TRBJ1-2	TGTGCCAGCAGCCCGGGAGGCAGGGGGTTTTATGGCTACACCTTC	CASSPGGRGFYGYTF
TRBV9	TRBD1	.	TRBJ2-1	TGTGCCAGCAGCGAGGGGGACAGGTGGAATGAGCAGTTCTTC	CASSEGDRWNEQFF
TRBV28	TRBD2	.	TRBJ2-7	TGTGCCAGCAATAGTCCTAGCGGATACTACGAGCAGTACTTC	CASNSPSGYYEQYF
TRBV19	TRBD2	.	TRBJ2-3	TGTGCCAGTAGTTCTAGCGGGCCCGGCACAGATACGCAGTATTTT	CASSSSGPGTDTQYF
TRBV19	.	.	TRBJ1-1	TGTGCCAGTAGTAAACGGGAGGGCGACACTGAAGCTTTCTTT	CASSKREGDTEAFF
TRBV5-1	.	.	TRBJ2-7	TGCGCCAGCAGCTTGGGAGGGGCGGGGGCTTACGAGCAGTACTTC	CASSLGGAGAYEQYF
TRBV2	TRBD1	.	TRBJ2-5	TGTGCCAGGGGGGGACAGGGAGGTGAGACCCAGTACTTC	CARGGQGGETQYF
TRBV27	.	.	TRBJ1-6	TGTGCCAGCAGTTTATTTGCAGCTGGGACTTCACCCCTCCACTTT	CASSLFAAGTSPLHF
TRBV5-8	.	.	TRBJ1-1	TGTGCCAGCAGCTTAATTGAGGGGCGGATAAACACTGAAGCTTTCTTT	CASSLIEGRINTEAFF
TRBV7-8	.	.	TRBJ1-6	TGTGCCAGCAGCTTATCTCTAGGTTTTCGGGGGAATTCACCCCTCCACTTT	CASSLSLGFRGNSPLHF
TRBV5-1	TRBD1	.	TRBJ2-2	TGCGCCAGCAGTGCCGGGACAGGCAACGGGGAGCTGTTTTTT	CASSAGTGNGELFF
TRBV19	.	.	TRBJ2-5	TGTGCCAGTAGTGTCCTCAGGGGAGAGACCCAGTACTTC	CASSVLRGETQYF
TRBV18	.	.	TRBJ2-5	TGTGCCAGCTCACCAATATCGGCAGGGGCAGAGACCCAGTACTTC	CASSPISAGAETQYF
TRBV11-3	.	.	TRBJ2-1	TGTGCCAGCAGCTTAGAAGGGGAAGGAGGGAGTGAGCAGTTCTTC	CASSLEGEGGSEQFF
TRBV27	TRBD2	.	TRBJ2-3	TGTGCCAGCAGTCGCTATAAGTCCCGGACTAGCGGGGGGGGCACAGATACGCAGTATTTT	CASSRYKSRTSGGGTDTQYF
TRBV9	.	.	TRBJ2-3	TGTGCCAGCAGCCTAGCAGGTACTAGCACAGATACGCAGTATTTT	CASSLAGTSTDTQYF
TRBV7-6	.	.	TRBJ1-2	TGTGCCAGCAGCTTAGAAAGTAACTATGGCTACACCTTC	CASSLESNYGYTF
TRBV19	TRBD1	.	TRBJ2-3	TGTGCCAGTAAACCCGGGACAGGACCGAGCACAGATACGCAGTATTTT	CASKPGTGPSTDTQYF
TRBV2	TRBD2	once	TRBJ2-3	TGTGCCAGCAGTGAAGCGCGGGGGGGGGCCGATACGCAGTATTTT	CASSEARGGADTQYF